This entry lists 21 T cell receptor beta chains sequenced from one sample in a study of CD8 T cells in ankylosing spondylitis. Whole-study findings and limits: What appeared characteristic of ankylosing spondylitis blood was a TCR beta motif of eight highly homologous variants.

Their antigens are not known. TCRdb re-called the 5' RACE reads with MiXCR, one entry per CDR3 protein. The profile shows about 440,000 distinct CDR3 sequences, roughly a sixth of them singletons. The source material was blood, either unsorted or a sorted T cell fraction (not recorded which). The origin of the receptors is a male donor with ankylosing spondylitis.

This clonotype turned up a few times. The chain has TRBV6-1 and TRBJ1-3; the D is unclear. Germline V gives CDR1 MNHNS, CDR2 SASEGT. Trimming cost V 6 bases and J 4 bases, with 13 bases left between them. The CDR3 is 14 amino acids. CDR3 DNA: TGTGCCAGCAGGGAACCCAGTGGAGGAAACACCATATATTTT. It translates to CASREPSGGNTIYF.

J is TRBJ1-1 and V is TRBV5-1; the D gene is possibly TRBD1 (5 bases). The CDR3 runs to 16 residues. Germline V gene sequence: CDR1 SGHRS, CDR2 YFSETQ. Trimming removed 1 base from V and 0 bases from J, with 13 bases in between. CDR3 coding DNA: TGCGCCAGCAGCTTGCTGATTGACAGCCTGAACACTGAAGCTTTCTTT. The encoded protein is CASSLLIDSLNTEAFF.

Only a few counts were recorded for this clonotype. The chain has TRBV7-2 and TRBJ2-7; TRBD1 is a possible D gene (5 bases). CDR1 is SGHTA and CDR2 is FQGNSA in the germline V gene. This CDR3 is built from 13 residues. Trimming took 5 bases from V and 2 from J, leaving 10 bases between them. The CDR3 loop is CASSARQTYEQYF. The CDR3, as DNA: TGTGCCAGCAGCGCTCGACAGACCTACGAGCAGTACTTC.

There are a few counts of this clonotype. This chain uses TRBV4-2 with TRBJ2-5, with TRBD2 matching 10 bases. The V gene end was trimmed by 2 bases and the J gene end by 0 bases; junction bases not matched to a gene: 3. CDR3 size: 16 residues. In germline, CDR1 is LGHNA, CDR2 YNFKEQ. The CDR3 sequence: CASSQNSGGHQETQYF. The CDR3 nucleotides are TGTGCCAGCAGCCAAAATAGCGGGGGGCACCAAGAGACCCAGTACTTC.

CDR3 residues: CSAPGTSGRGEQFF. CDR3 nucleotides: TGCAGTGCCCCCGGGACTAGCGGGAGGGGTGAGCAGTTCTTC. The chain combines TRBV20-1 with TRBJ2-1; 16 nucleotides agree with TRBD2. J was trimmed by 9 bases and V by 6 bases; bases with no gene match: 5. Germline V gene sequence: CDR1 DFQATT, CDR2 SNEGSKA (reference sequence). The CDR3 is 14 residues long.

The chain joins TRBV6-1 to TRBJ1-1, with D uncertain. CDR1 is MNHNS, CDR2 SASEGT, per germline. V shed 8 bases and J shed 4 bases, with 17 bases lying between them. The CDR3 contains 14 residues. In nucleotides, the CDR3 is TGTGCCAGCGGAAAGGACCTAAAGAGCACTGAAGCTTTCTTT. This codes for CASGKDLKSTEAFF.

A few counts support this clonotype. The rearrangement uses TRBV3-1 and TRBJ1-1, with 8 bases that match TRBD1. The CDR3 is 16 residues long. V lost 4 bases and J lost 0; bases outside the gene matches: 7. Germline loops: CDR1 LGHDT, CDR2 YNNKEL (reference sequence). DNA for the CDR3: TGTGCCAGCAGCCGTCAGGGGGCAATCATGAACACTGAAGCTTTCTTT. Amino acids: CASSRQGAIMNTEAFF.

This clonotype has more than one count but fewer than ten. The genes are TRBV20-1 and TRBJ1-6; 7 bases are shared with TRBD1. The germline V gene has CDR1 DFQATT and CDR2 SNEGSKA (reference sequence). Germline trimming cut 5 bases from V and 7 bases from J; bases unmatched to any gene: 11. This CDR3 spans 15 amino acids. CDR3 coding DNA: TGCAGTGCTGCCACACAGACAGGGCGAAATTCACCCCTCCACTTT. It translates to CSAATQTGRNSPLHF.

The table lists this clonotype with a few counts. V gene TRBV7-3 combines with J gene TRBJ1-1, with D possibly TRBD1 on 5 matching bases. Germline CDR1 SGHTA, CDR2 FQGTGA. The CDR3 length is 14 residues. Trimming stripped 2 bases from V and 8 bases from J, with 15 bases between. The CDR3 region has the DNA TGTGCCAGCAGCTTACAGGGTACGCGTTCGGAAGCTTTCTTT. It specifies CASSLQGTRSEAFF.

This sequence joins TRBV7-3 and TRBJ2-3, with D possibly matching TRBD2 (6 bases). Germline CDR1 is SGHTA and CDR2 is FQGTGA. The CDR3 totals 15 residues. V lost 5 bases, J lost 0 bases, and 12 bases lay in between. The CDR3 protein is CASSPHGTSTDTQYF. CDR3 DNA: TGTGCCAGCAGCCCCCACGGGACTAGCACAGATACGCAGTATTTT.

V usage is TRBV7-2 and J usage is TRBJ2-2; 7 bases are shared with TRBD1. Germline V gene data show CDR1 as SGHTA and CDR2 as FQGNSA. CDR3 length: 15 amino acids. V trimming: 2 bases; J trimming: 5 bases; junction bases outside the gene matches: 5. CDR3 residues: CASSLKGALTGELFF. CDR3 coding DNA: TGTGCCAGCAGCTTAAAGGGGGCATTAACCGGGGAGCTGTTTTTT.

The chain is built from TRBV5-1 and TRBJ2-1; 8 bases match TRBD2. CDR1 and CDR2 (germline): SGHRS, YFSETQ. V dropped 5 bases and J dropped 6; count of bases not matched to a gene: 13. The CDR3 sequence is 16 residues long. For the CDR3, the DNA is TGCGCCAGCAGGATGCTAGCGGGCCTCTCGCTCAATGAGCAGTTCTTC. Protein: CASRMLAGLSLNEQFF.

This chain links TRBV24-1 with TRBJ2-3; 7 nucleotides align to TRBD2. This CDR3 has 16 amino acids. The V gene's germline CDR1 is KGHDR and CDR2 SFDVKD. V shed 1 base and J 0 bases; nucleotides not matched to a gene: 3. The CDR3, as DNA: TGTGCCACCAGTGATTTCACGGGAGGAAGCACAGATACGCAGTATTTT. Translation gives CATSDFTGGSTDTQYF.

The J gene is TRBJ1-1, the V gene TRBV4-1; no definite D call. V lost 1 base to trimming and J lost 2 bases, with 14 bases between them. The CDR3 is 16 amino acids. Germline lookup yields CDR1 MGHRA and CDR2 YSYEKL. DNA for the CDR3: TGCGCCAGCAGCCAAGCACCCGGGCGGGGAAACACTGAAGCTTTCTTT. This encodes CASSQAPGRGNTEAFF.

This clonotype was seen at least ten times. The rearrangement uses TRBV25-1 and TRBJ1-1, with a tentative D call TRBD1 (6 bases). Trimming cost V 4 bases and J 0 bases, with 6 bases left between them. The CDR3 length is 13 residues. Germline V gene lookup returns CDR1 MGHDK and CDR2 SYGVNS. CDR3 loop: CASSGTVNTEAFF. The CDR3 bases are TGTGCCAGCAGTGGGACAGTGAACACTGAAGCTTTCTTT.

The chain couples TRBV5-1 to TRBJ2-3, with 9 bases identical to TRBD2. Germline V gene data show CDR1 as SGHRS and CDR2 as YFSETQ. V lost 2 bases, J lost 2 bases, and 3 bases stayed unmatched. The CDR3 consists of 15 residues. This chain's CDR3 is CASSFAGGYTDTQYF. The CDR3 DNA reads TGCGCCAGCAGCTTTGCGGGGGGGTACACAGATACGCAGTATTTT.

The CDR3 protein is CASSLGMPTEAFF. CDR3 nucleotides: TGTGCCAGCAGTTTAGGAATGCCCACTGAAGCTTTCTTT. V and J are TRBV12-3 or TRBV12-4 and TRBJ1-1; D remains ambiguous. V lost 1 base to trimming and J lost 4 bases, with 7 bases between them. This CDR3 is built from 13 residues.

This clonotype was recorded at least ten times. The J gene is TRBJ2-2, the V gene TRBV5-1; 7 bases align to TRBD1. Germline V gene sequence: CDR1 SGHRS, CDR2 YFSETQ. The CDR3 contains 17 residues. V gave up 3 bases and J gave up 1 base; unmatched junction bases: 9. CDR3 bases: TGCGCCAGCAGCTCTGGGGTCCGGACAGGGAACACCGGGGAGCTGTTTTTT. This sequence encodes CASSSGVRTGNTGELFF.

This clonotype was seen ten or more times. This chain links TRBV24-1 with TRBJ2-5; D gene unclear. The CDR3 sequence is 13 residues long. V lost 4 bases and J 7 bases, leaving 12 bases between the germline ends. Germline V lookup: CDR1 KGHDR, CDR2 SFDVKD. The CDR3 sequence: CATSEVWGGTQYF. The CDR3 coding sequence is TGTGCCACCAGTGAAGTTTGGGGTGGGACCCAGTACTTC.

The V call is TRBV11-2, the J call TRBJ1-4; 12 nucleotides match TRBD1. Trimming took 5 bases from V and 12 from J; bases not matched to a gene: 7. CDR1 and CDR2 from the germline V gene are SGHAT and FQNNGV. The CDR3 consists of 14 residues. CDR3 in amino acids: CASSPLGQGAQLFF. The CDR3, as DNA: TGTGCCAGCAGCCCACTGGGACAGGGGGCTCAACTGTTTTTT.

The gene calls are TRBV7-9 and TRBJ2-3; D ambiguous. The CDR3 loop spans 13 amino acids. CDR1 is SEHNR and CDR2 is FQNEAQ in the germline V gene (reference sequence). Trimming cost V 5 bases and J 6 bases, with 12 bases left between them. CDR3 coding DNA: TGTGCCAGCAGCACCACCCCCGGGGATACGCAGTATTTT. Protein product: CASSTTPGDTQYF.